These 6 T cell receptor beta chains share one sample of origin, sequenced in a study of T cell responses to AZD1222 COVID-19 vaccine. Produced via immunoSEQ multiplex PCR; TCRdb's table is partial and in-frame only. Of 150,000 to 250,000 clones listed, approximately 93% are singletons. The starting material was peripheral blood, obtained 28 days after the second AZD1222 dose. These receptor sequences come from an adult who received the AZD1222 COVID-19 vaccine.

The rearrangement links TRBV15 to TRBJ2-2; 8 nucleotides match TRBD2. J lost 7 bases, V lost 0 bases, and 10 bases had no gene match. The CDR3 is made up of 17 amino acids. From germline, CDR1 is LNHNV and CDR2 YYDKDF (reference sequence). DNA for the CDR3: TGTGCCACCAGCAGAGATCGTAATAGCGGGGTGGGCGGGGAGCTGTTTTTT. Its translation is CATSRDRNSGVGGELFF.

The rearrangement links TRBV12-3 or TRBV12-4 to TRBJ1-4; possible D gene TRBD1, 5 bases. The CDR3 is 12 residues long. The V gene lost 8 bases and the J gene lost 12 bases, with 16 bases spanning the gap. The CDR3: CASRGPSRELFF. CDR3 sequence (DNA): TGTGCCAGCCGGGGACCTTCTAGAGAACTGTTTTTT.

The rearrangement uses TRBV10-3 and TRBJ1-2, with D possibly being TRBD1 (6 bases). The germline V gene encodes CDR1 ENHRY and CDR2 SYGVKD. There are 14 residues in the CDR3. With 10 bases removed from V and 5 bases from J, the gap between germline ends came to 20 bases. DNA for the CDR3: TGTGCCAACAGGGTCGAGGGTCTGTTATATGGCTACACCTTC. Its protein product is CANRVEGLLYGYTF.

The V call is TRBV30, the J call TRBJ2-5; 7 bases agree with TRBD2. The CDR3 is made up of 15 amino acids. V shed 5 bases and J 5 bases; nucleotides not matched to a gene: 14. CDR1 is GTSNPN and CDR2 is SVGIG in the germline V gene (reference sequence). CDR3 sequence (DNA): TGTGCCTGGGCTCCCCCAGGACTAGAGCAGGAGACCCAGTACTTC. Protein sequence: CAWAPPGLEQETQYF.

V gene TRBV5-6 combines with J gene TRBJ2-3, with D unresolved. The CDR3 runs to 15 residues. Germline lookup yields CDR1 SGHDT and CDR2 YYEEEE. The V and J ends lost 4 bases and 2 bases respectively, with 14 bases between them. The CDR3 sequence: CASSRELGPTDTQYF. DNA for the CDR3: TGTGCCAGCAGCCGAGAGTTAGGCCCCACAGATACGCAGTATTTT.

This sequence joins TRBV12-3 or TRBV12-4 and TRBJ1-5; no firm D call. There are 13 residues in the CDR3. This chain's CDR3 is CASAGEFNQPQHF. The DNA for the CDR3 is TGTGCATCCGCGGGCGAGTTCAATCAGCCCCAGCATTTT.